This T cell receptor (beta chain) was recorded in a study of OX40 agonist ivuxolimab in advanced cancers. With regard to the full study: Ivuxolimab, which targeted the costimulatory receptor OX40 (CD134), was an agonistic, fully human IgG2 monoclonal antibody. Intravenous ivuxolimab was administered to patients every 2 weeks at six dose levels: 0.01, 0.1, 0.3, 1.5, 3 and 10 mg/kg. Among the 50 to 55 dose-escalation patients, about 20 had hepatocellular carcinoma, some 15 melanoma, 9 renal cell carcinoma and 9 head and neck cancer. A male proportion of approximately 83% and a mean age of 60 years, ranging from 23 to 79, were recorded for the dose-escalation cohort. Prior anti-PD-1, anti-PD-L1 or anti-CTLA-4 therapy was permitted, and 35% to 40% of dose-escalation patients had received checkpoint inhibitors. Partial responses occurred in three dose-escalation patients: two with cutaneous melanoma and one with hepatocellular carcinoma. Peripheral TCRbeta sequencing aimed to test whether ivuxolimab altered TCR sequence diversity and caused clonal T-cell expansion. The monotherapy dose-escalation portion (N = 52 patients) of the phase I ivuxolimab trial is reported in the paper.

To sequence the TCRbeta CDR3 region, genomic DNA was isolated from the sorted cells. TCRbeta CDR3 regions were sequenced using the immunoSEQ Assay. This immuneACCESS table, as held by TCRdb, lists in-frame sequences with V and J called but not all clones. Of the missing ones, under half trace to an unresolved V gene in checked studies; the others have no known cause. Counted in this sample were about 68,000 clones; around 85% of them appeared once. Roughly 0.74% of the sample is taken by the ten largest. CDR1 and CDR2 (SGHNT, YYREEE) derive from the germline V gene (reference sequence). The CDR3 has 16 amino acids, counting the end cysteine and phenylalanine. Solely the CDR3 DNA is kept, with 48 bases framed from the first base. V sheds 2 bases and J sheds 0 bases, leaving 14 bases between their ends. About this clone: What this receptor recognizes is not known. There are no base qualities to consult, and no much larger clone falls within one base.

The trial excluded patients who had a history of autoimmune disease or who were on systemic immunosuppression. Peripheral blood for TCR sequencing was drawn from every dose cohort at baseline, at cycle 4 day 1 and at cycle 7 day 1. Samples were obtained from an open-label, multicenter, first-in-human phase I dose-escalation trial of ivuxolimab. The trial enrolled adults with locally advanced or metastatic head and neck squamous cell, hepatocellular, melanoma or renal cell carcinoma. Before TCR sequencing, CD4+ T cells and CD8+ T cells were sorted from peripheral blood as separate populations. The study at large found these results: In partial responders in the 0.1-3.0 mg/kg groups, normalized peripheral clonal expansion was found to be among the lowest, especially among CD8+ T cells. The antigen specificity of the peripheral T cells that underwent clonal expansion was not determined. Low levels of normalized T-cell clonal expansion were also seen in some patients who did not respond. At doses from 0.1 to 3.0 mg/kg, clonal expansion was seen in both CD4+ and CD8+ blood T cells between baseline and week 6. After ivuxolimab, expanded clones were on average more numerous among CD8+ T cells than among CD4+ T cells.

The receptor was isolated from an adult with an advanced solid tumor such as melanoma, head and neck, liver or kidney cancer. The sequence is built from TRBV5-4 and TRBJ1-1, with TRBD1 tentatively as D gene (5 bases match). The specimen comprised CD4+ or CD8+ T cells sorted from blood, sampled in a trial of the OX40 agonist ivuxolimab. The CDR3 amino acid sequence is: CASSFGTERMNTEAFF. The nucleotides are TGTGCCAGCAGCTTCGGGACGGAACGGATGAACACTGAAGCTTTCTTT.